This entry concerns a single T cell receptor beta chain. The CDR3 spans 15 residues. Trimming removed 6 bases from V and 4 bases from J, with 15 bases in between. Germline V gene lookup returns CDR1 MNHEY and CDR2 SVGAGI. The table came from immunoSEQ multiplex PCR; TCRdb's copy has only in-frame clones and leaves some out. The sample records 60,000 to 85,000 clones, 90% to 95% being singletons. These data belong to a study of T cell changes during pregnancy in multiple sclerosis. This receptor was identified in a female donor with multiple sclerosis, enrolled in a pregnancy study. The V call is TRBV6-5, the J call TRBJ1-4, with D possibly TRBD1 on 6 matching bases. The sequences come from peripheral blood, collected in the third trimester of pregnancy. CDR3 bases: TGTGCCAGCAGACCCCGACAGGCCTATAATGAAAAACTGTTTTTT. This sequence encodes CASRPRQAYNEKLFF.